Each of the 19 T cell receptor beta chains below was sequenced from the same sample in a study of blood T cell repertoires in COVID-19. The data were produced by immunoSEQ multiplex PCR, yet TCRdb's version contains in-frame clones alone and is incomplete. In the table there are under 200,000 clones, 80% to 90% of which are singletons. Sequencing input: peripheral blood. The source is a woman over 75 with acute or convalescent COVID-19.

This clone turned up a few times. CDR3 nucleotides: TGTGCCATCAGTGAGACACAGATGAACACTGAAGCTTTCTTT. Translated, it gives CAISETQMNTEAFF. This chain joins TRBV10-3 and TRBJ1-1; no reliable D call. V shed 2 bases and J shed 0 bases, with 7 bases lying between them. Germline V gene data show CDR1 as ENHRY and CDR2 as SYGVKD. The CDR3 has 14 amino acids.

The chain links TRBV7-8 to TRBJ1-1; TRBD1 is a possible D gene (6 bases). V was trimmed by 0 bases and J by 4 bases, leaving 9 bases between them. The CDR3 runs 14 residues. Germline CDR1 and CDR2: SGHVS and FQNEAQ. The CDR3 region is CASSLAGGVTEAFF. The CDR3, as DNA: TGTGCCAGCAGCTTAGCAGGGGGAGTCACTGAAGCTTTCTTT.

The chain is built from TRBV30 and TRBJ1-1, with TRBD1 as a possible D gene (5 bases). CDR1 is GTSNPN, CDR2 SVGIG, per germline (reference sequence). V lost 4 bases and J 1 base, leaving 7 bases between the germline ends. The CDR3 is 12 amino acids. The CDR3 region has the DNA TGTGCCTGGACTCAGGGGAACACTGAAGCTTTCTTT. Translation: CAWTQGNTEAFF. The full variable domain, in which reference TRBV30 and TRBJ1-1 provide the parts outside the CDR3, is SQTIHQWPATLVQPVGSPLSLECTVEGTSNPNLYWYRQAAGRGLQLLFYSVGIGQISSEVPQNLSASRPQDRQFILSSKKLLLSDSGFYLCAWTQGNTEAFFGQGTRLTVV.

V and J are TRBV15 and TRBJ1-4; the D is unclear. This CDR3 has 15 residues. V was trimmed by 0 bases and J by 5 bases, leaving 10 bases between them. Germline CDR1 LNHNV, CDR2 YYDKDF (reference sequence). CDR3 residues: CATSRDTVPNEKLFF. As DNA, the CDR3 is TGTGCCACCAGCAGAGATACGGTGCCCAATGAAAAACTGTTTTTT.

This clone showed up many times. The gene calls are TRBV27 and TRBJ1-1; D is unclear. CDR3 length: 13 residues. The germline V and J ends were trimmed by 7 bases and 0 bases, with 9 bases remaining between them. The germline V gene encodes CDR1 MNHEY and CDR2 SMNVEV (reference sequence). CDR3 region: CASKTPMNTEAFF. The CDR3, as DNA: TGTGCCAGCAAAACACCCATGAACACTGAAGCTTTCTTT.

V gene TRBV12-3 or TRBV12-4 combines with J gene TRBJ2-7; D unclear. The CDR3 runs 11 residues. Trimming took 3 bases from V and 6 from J, leaving 6 bases between them. The CDR3 loop is CASSLRREQYF. CDR3 in DNA: TGTGCCAGCAGTTTGAGGCGCGAGCAGTACTTC.

This sequence joins TRBV4-2 and TRBJ2-1; 10 nucleotides align to TRBD2. Germline-derived CDR1 and CDR2 are LGHNA and YNFKEQ. This CDR3 comprises 15 residues. V gave up 1 base and J gave up 6 bases; unmatched junction bases: 3. The CDR3 spells CASSQGGTSANEQFF. CDR3 DNA: TGTGCCAGCAGCCAAGGTGGGACTAGCGCCAATGAGCAGTTCTTC.

On this clone itself: The same CDR3 is also encoded by other DNA sequences in this sample. The CDR3 loop reads CASSLAGQNTEAFF. DNA for the CDR3: TGCGCCAGCAGCTTGGCGGGACAGAACACTGAAGCTTTCTTT. The rearrangement joins TRBV5-1 to TRBJ1-1, with a tentative D call TRBD1 (6 bases). From germline, CDR1 is SGHRS and CDR2 YFSETQ. This CDR3 is built from 14 residues. V shed 0 bases and J shed 1 base, with 7 bases lying between them.

J is TRBJ2-7 and V is TRBV7-9; D is uncertain. This CDR3 is built from 13 residues. Germline V gives CDR1 SEHNR, CDR2 FQNEAQ (reference sequence). V was trimmed by 3 bases and J by 6 bases, leaving 12 bases between them. The CDR3 DNA reads as TGTGCCAGCAGCTTTGGTCAACTCGTCGAGCAGTACTTC. This codes for CASSFGQLVEQYF.

The chain employs TRBV5-1 and TRBJ1-4; 8 positions match TRBD1. This CDR3 spans 16 amino acids. Germline CDR1 reads SGHRS; CDR2 reads YFSETQ. V lost 0 bases to trimming and J lost 8 bases; unmatched junction nucleotides: 9. The CDR3 sequence: CASSLGPTGAGEKLFF. DNA of the CDR3: TGCGCCAGCAGCTTGGGGCCGACAGGGGCGGGGGAAAAACTGTTTTTT.

This clone has more than one count but fewer than ten. The rearrangement joins TRBV7-9 to TRBJ2-2, with D possibly matching TRBD1 (6 bases). CDR1 and CDR2 (germline): SEHNR, FQNEAQ (reference sequence). The CDR3 is made up of 16 amino acids. V lost 2 bases and J lost 3, with 13 bases in between. CDR3 in amino acids: CASSLSGRGYTGELFF. The CDR3 bases are TGTGCCAGCAGCTTAAGCGGCAGGGGATACACCGGGGAGCTGTTTTTT.

This clone has only a few counts. This rearrangement joins TRBV6-2 or TRBV6-3 to TRBJ1-5, with 9 positions matching TRBD1. The V segment lost 2 bases and the J segment 2 bases; nucleotides outside the gene matches: 1. The CDR3 covers 15 residues. The germline V gene has CDR1 MNHEY and CDR2 SVGEGT. The CDR3 is CASSYRDRGNQPQHF. The CDR3 nucleotides are TGTGCCAGCAGTTACCGGGACAGGGGCAATCAGCCCCAGCATTTT.

This chain connects TRBV5-1 to TRBJ2-7; 7 nucleotides agree with TRBD1. Per the germline V gene, CDR1 is SGHRS and CDR2 is YFSETQ. The length of the CDR3 is 15 residues. Trimming took 4 bases from V and 0 from J; bases not matched to a gene: 7. The CDR3 nucleotides read TGCGCCAGCAGCCACGGGACAGCGTTCTCCTACGAGCAGTACTTC. This encodes CASSHGTAFSYEQYF.

V gene TRBV7-2 combines with J gene TRBJ2-7, with 7 bases aligning to TRBD1. The germline CDR1 and CDR2 sequences are SGHTA and FQGNSA. This CDR3 contains 13 residues. J gave up 6 bases and V 4 bases, and 6 bases lay outside the gene matches. DNA of the CDR3: TGTGCCAGCAGCTCACTACAGGGGACCGAGCAGTACTTC. Protein: CASSSLQGTEQYF.

This chain connects TRBV7-2 to TRBJ1-5; unclear D gene. The CDR3 has 17 residues. Germline V gives CDR1 SGHTA, CDR2 FQGNSA. Trimming removed 5 bases at V and 2 bases at J, with 19 bases between. The CDR3 coding sequence is TGTGCCAGCAGCCAGCCGTCTTCTACAGCGGGCAATCAGCCCCAGCATTTT. It translates to CASSQPSSTAGNQPQHF.

The rearrangement uses TRBV7-2 and TRBJ2-2; 13 nucleotides agree with TRBD2. With 5 bases clipped from V and 3 bases from J, the junction kept 12 bases outside the gene matches. CDR1 is SGHTA and CDR2 is FQGNSA in the germline V gene. The CDR3 is made up of 19 amino acids. CDR3: CASSPYRTSGGRDTGELFF. CDR3 in DNA: TGTGCCAGCAGCCCATACCGGACTAGCGGGGGACGTGACACCGGGGAGCTGTTTTTT.

CDR3 sequence: CASSLERAGGNEKLFF. As DNA, the CDR3 is TGCGCCAGCAGCTTGGAGAGGGCAGGGGGTAATGAAAAACTGTTTTTT. This chain links TRBV5-1 with TRBJ1-4; TRBD1 matches at 7 bases. V lost 0 bases, J lost 4 bases, and 6 bases stayed unmatched. Germline values: CDR1 SGHRS, CDR2 YFSETQ. This CDR3 region has 16 residues.

In this sample, this clone turned up once. This rearrangement joins TRBV30 to TRBJ2-7; D possibly corresponds to TRBD2 (5 bases). Germline assignment: CDR1 GTSNPN and CDR2 SVGIG (reference sequence). This CDR3 is 16 amino acids long. Deletions cut 2 bases from V and 7 bases from J, with 24 bases between. The CDR3 region has the DNA TGTGCCTGGAGTCTATACACAATACGGGGTCTCGGGGAGCAGTACTTC. Translated, it gives CAWSLYTIRGLGEQYF.

The chain carries TRBV6-5 and TRBJ2-3, with D hard to call. Germline CDR1 MNHEY, CDR2 SVGAGI. This CDR3 contains 14 residues. The V gene lost 0 bases and the J gene lost 5 bases, with 9 bases spanning the gap. CDR3 coding DNA: TGTGCCAGCAGTTACTCAACCGGCGGAGATACGCAGTATTTT. This codes for CASSYSTGGDTQYF.